This T cell receptor (beta chain) was documented in a study of blood T cell repertoires in COVID-19. Whole-study context: Samples of COVID-19 (acute and convalescent) were obtained from the United States, Italy and Spain.

Seattle researchers signed up patients amid active infection and tracked them longitudinally. In the authors' workflow: It was from reference gene primer amplification that nucleated cell counts were estimated. Repertoires were generated with immunoSEQ multiplex PCR, while TCRdb's copy carries only in-frame clones and drops some. The D gene and trimming were derived from the DNA, and the V and J assignments and clone size from that table. The data hold approximately 500,000 clones, with 70% to 90% observed a single time. There are 13 residues in the CDR3. J gave up 3 bases and V 5 bases, and 3 bases lay outside the gene matches.

Sequencing was performed on peripheral blood. The sequence was obtained from a woman aged 45 to 65 with COVID-19, enrolled during active disease. The chain is built from TRBV12-3 or TRBV12-4 and TRBJ2-7, with TRBD1 identical over 8 bases. The CDR3, as DNA: TGTGCCAGCAGTCGCGGGACAGGCTACGAGCAGTACTTC. Protein: CASSRGTGYEQYF.